These 16 T cell receptor beta chains share one sample of origin, sequenced in a study of STAT5B mutations in CD4+ large granular lymphocyte leukemia. The repertoire was sequenced with immunoSEQ multiplex PCR; TCRdb's copy has only in-frame clones and lacks some. The repertoire has 40,000 or so clones, around 75% of them found once; the top ten carry 0.55%. Sequences were obtained from CD4+ T cells from blood buffy coats. The receptors here all came from a human donor in good health.

This clone appeared a few times. The chain joins TRBV9 to TRBJ1-5, with D tentatively TRBD1 (5 bases). Per germline, CDR1 SGDLS and CDR2 YYNGEE. This CDR3 has 16 residues. V was cut by 0 bases and J by 1 base, with 11 bases left in between. The CDR3 DNA reads TGTGCCAGCAGCGTAGTAAGGGGTAGGAGCAATCAGCCCCAGCATTTT. Its protein product is CASSVVRGRSNQPQHF.

J is TRBJ2-3 and V is TRBV7-2, with D possibly being TRBD2 (5 bases). V gave up 5 bases and J gave up 4 bases, with 16 bases separating them. This CDR3 contains 15 residues. Germline V CDR1 and CDR2: SGHTA, FQGNSA. As DNA, the CDR3 is TGTGCCAGCAGCCTATATACACTAGGATCAGATACGCAGTATTTT. It is translated as CASSLYTLGSDTQYF.

J is TRBJ2-2 and V is TRBV11-3; D is undetermined. Between the trimmed V and J ends, which lost 1 base and 6 bases, there was a span of 15 bases. CDR1 SGHNT and CDR2 YENEEA come from the germline V gene. CDR3 length: 16 amino acids. The CDR3 sequence is CASSLGEGIGAGELFF. Written as DNA, the CDR3 is TGTGCCAGCAGCTTAGGTGAAGGGATAGGAGCCGGGGAGCTGTTTTTT.

The chain joins TRBV30 to TRBJ2-3; 10 nucleotides match TRBD2. Germline trimming cut 3 bases from V and 1 base from J; bases unmatched to any gene: 7. CDR3 length equals 16 residues. Germline V CDR1 and CDR2: GTSNPN, SVGIG (reference sequence). CDR3 residues: CAWRRKAGGGTDTQYF. CDR3 DNA: TGTGCCTGGAGGCGAAAAGCGGGAGGGGGCACAGATACGCAGTATTTT.

The chain carries TRBV29-1 and TRBJ1-2; TRBD1 aligns across 9 bases. V lost 2 bases and J lost 6; bases outside the gene matches: 7. The length of the CDR3 is 14 residues. Germline V gene data show CDR1 as SQVTM and CDR2 as ANQGSEA. The CDR3 nucleotides read TGCAGCGTTGAATGGGGACAGGGATGGAATGGCTACACCTTC. The encoded protein is CSVEWGQGWNGYTF.

V gene TRBV5-1 combines with J gene TRBJ2-5; TRBD2 matches at 10 bases. The J segment lost 1 base and the V segment lost 3 bases, leaving 6 bases of the junction unmatched. This CDR3 is 16 amino acids long. The germline gives CDR1 SGHRS, CDR2 YFSETQ. For the CDR3, the DNA is TGCGCCAGCAGCTGGGGCGCTAGCGGGGGCCAAGAGACCCAGTACTTC. Amino acid sequence: CASSWGASGGQETQYF.

J is TRBJ1-1 and V is TRBV5-4; a weak D match, TRBD1 (5 bases). The CDR3 has 14 amino acids. The V gene's germline CDR1 is SGHNT and CDR2 YYREEE (reference sequence). With 0 bases removed from V and 6 bases from J, the gap between germline ends came to 12 bases. DNA for the CDR3: TGTGCCAGCAGCTTGGTGGGGCGGTCGTCTGAAGCTTTCTTT. Translating it yields CASSLVGRSSEAFF.

The V and J genes are TRBV12-5 and TRBJ2-7, with TRBD2 matching over 10 bases. The CDR3 has 16 amino acids. Germline V gene data show CDR1 as LGHNT and CDR2 as FRNRAP. Germline trimming cut 0 bases from V and 6 bases from J; bases unmatched to any gene: 8. In DNA, the CDR3 is TGTGCTAGTGGTTTGGTACAGGGACTAGCGATTCTCGAGCAGTACTTC. This codes for CASGLVQGLAILEQYF.

The chain joins TRBV15 to TRBJ1-6; D may be TRBD1 (5 bases). CDR1 and CDR2 (germline): LNHNV, YYDKDF (reference sequence). The length of the CDR3 is 14 residues. The V end lost 0 bases, the J end lost 10 bases, and 10 bases lay between the germline ends. In DNA, the CDR3 is TGTGCCACCAGCAGAGACAGGGACCGCTCACCCCTCCACTTT. Its protein is CATSRDRDRSPLHF.

This clone was counted only a few times. The rearrangement joins TRBV9 to TRBJ2-2; D uncertain. The CDR3 consists of 16 residues. Germline CDR1 reads SGDLS; CDR2 reads YYNGEE. V lost 4 bases to trimming and J lost 7 bases, with 20 bases between them. CDR3 bases: TGTGCCAGCAGCCCGGCCCACGGCGTGGGCGGCGGGGAGCTGTTTTTT. Its protein product is CASSPAHGVGGGELFF.

The CDR3 is CASSQGRGTGRSRYGYTF. For the CDR3, the DNA is TGTGCCAGCAGCCAAGGGCGCGGGACAGGGCGTTCAAGGTATGGCTACACCTTC. The V call is TRBV4-2, the J call TRBJ1-2; 9 bases are shared with TRBD1. The CDR3 is made up of 18 amino acids. With V trimmed by 1 base and J by 5 bases, 14 bases remained unmatched. Per the germline V gene, CDR1 is LGHNA and CDR2 is YNFKEQ.

This chain joins TRBV2 and TRBJ1-4; 7 bases fit TRBD1. The length of the CDR3 is 13 residues. Germline V CDR1 and CDR2: SNHLY, FYNNEI. The V segment lost 7 bases and the J segment 8 bases; nucleotides outside the gene matches: 7. CDR3 nucleotides: TGTGCCAGCATGGGGACAGTAGAAGAAAAACTGTTTTTT. Protein: CASMGTVEEKLFF.

J is TRBJ2-1 and V is TRBV5-4, with TRBD1 matching 10 bases. Germline CDR1 and CDR2: SGHNT and YYREEE (reference sequence). The CDR3 is 17 residues long. V was pared by 0 bases and J by 7 bases, with 10 bases of the junction left unmatched. The CDR3 loop reads CASSLGIDRGLRNEQFF. As DNA, the CDR3 is TGTGCCAGCAGCTTGGGGATCGACAGGGGGCTGCGGAATGAGCAGTTCTTC. Full variable domain (outside the CDR3, taken from reference TRBV5-4 and TRBJ2-1): ETGVTQSPTHLIKTRGQQVTLRCSSQSGHNTVSWYQQALGQGPQFIFQYYREEENGRGNFPPRFSGLQFPNYSSELNVNALELDDSALYLCASSLGIDRGLRNEQFFGPGTRLTVL.

V gene TRBV4-3 combines with J gene TRBJ1-4; weak D call: TRBD1 (5 bases). The CDR3 sequence is 14 residues long. Germline CDR1 and CDR2: LGHNA and YSLEER. The V gene lost 0 bases and the J gene lost 13 bases, with 15 bases spanning the gap. The CDR3 loop reads CASSQDGAVRGLFF. For the CDR3, the DNA is TGCGCCAGCAGCCAAGATGGGGCCGTGAGAGGACTGTTTTTT.

This chain uses TRBV7-2 with TRBJ1-5; D not certain. The V gene's germline CDR1 is SGHTA and CDR2 FQGNSA. This CDR3 is built from 17 residues. V lost 1 base to trimming and J lost 2 bases, with 15 bases between them. Here the CDR3 reads CASSLDGAWRGNQPQHF. The CDR3 bases are TGTGCCAGCAGCTTAGATGGCGCCTGGAGGGGCAATCAGCCCCAGCATTTT.

The gene calls are TRBV19 and TRBJ2-3, with TRBD2 as a possible D gene (6 bases). The V end was cut by 5 bases, the J end by 4 bases, with 10 bases between. The CDR3 has 13 amino acids. The germline CDR1 and CDR2 sequences are LNHDA and SQIVND (reference sequence). CDR3 sequence reads: CASSAGLADTQYF. In DNA, the CDR3 is TGTGCCAGTAGTGCGGGGCTCGCAGATACGCAGTATTTT. The variable domain in full, completed from reference TRBV19 and TRBJ2-3, reads DGGITQSPKYLFRKEGQNVTLSCEQNLNHDAMYWYRQDPGQGLRLIYYSQIVNDFQKGDIAEGYSVSREKKESFPLTVTSAQKNPTAFYLCASSAGLADTQYFGPGTRLTVL.